The T cell receptor (beta chain) described here comes from a study of response to subunit inactivated influenza vaccine. CDR3 length: 12 amino acids. With 2 bases removed from V and 8 bases from J, the gap between germline ends came to 10 bases. The germline V gene encodes CDR1 SGHAT and CDR2 FQNNGV. TCRdb used MiXCR to reprocess the RT-PCR reads, holding one entry per CDR3 protein. The sample lists 650,000 to 800,000 distinct CDR3 sequences; more than 11% were seen once. This clonotype was recorded at least ten times. This chain uses TRBV11-2 with TRBJ2-7; D uncertain. The material was PBMCs from blood, obtained around 14 days before vaccination. This clonotype originated in a man aged 50-60 years who received an inactivated influenza vaccine. The DNA of the CDR3 is TGTGCCAGCAGCTTATACACCCTCCAGCAGTACTTC. Translating it yields CASSLYTLQQYF.